These T cell receptor beta chains were read from a single sample in a study of cytomegalovirus exposure and HLA in healthy donors. Generated by immunoSEQ multiplex PCR, the TCRdb table keeps only in-frame clones and is missing some. The sample shows 40,000 or so clones, 87% of them seen only once. Sequenced input: PBMCs. The source of these receptors is a woman between 40 and 50 years old in good health and CMV-seropositive. CDR3s include the opening cysteine and the closing phenylalanine or tryptophan. D genes are given only for firm matches. Clone size is given for some rows only: seen once, a few or many times, or a class if the clone is expanded.

cdr3_nt	cdr3_aa	clone_size	d_call	v_call	j_call
TGTGCCAGCAGCAAGCTTAAGGGGGCCGGGAAAGTCACTGAAGCTTTCTTT	CASSKLKGAGKVTEAFF	.	.	TRBV21-1	TRBJ1-1
TGTGCCAGCAGTTCGGCCGGCCTAGGAGAGCAGTACTTC	CASSSAGLGEQYF	.	.	TRBV6-5	TRBJ2-7
TGCGCCAGCAGCTTGGGTGGGAGCTCCTACAATGAGCAGTTCTTC	CASSLGGSSYNEQFF	medium-sized	.	TRBV5-1	TRBJ2-1
TGTGCCAGCTCACTTAGGGCGCTAGGCAGGGCCATCGATGAGCAGTTCTTC	CASSLRALGRAIDEQFF	few	.	TRBV18	TRBJ2-1
TGTGCCAGCAGCTTGGAGGGGACACAGAGGACTGAAGCTTTCTTT	CASSLEGTQRTEAFF	.	.	TRBV5-4	TRBJ1-1
TGTGCCAGCACTCGGACAGGGTATAATTCACCCCTCCACTTT	CASTRTGYNSPLHF	.	TRBD1	TRBV7-2	TRBJ1-6
TGTGCCAGCAGCTTAGTAAGGGGGTTGGCTAATGAAAAACTGTTTTTT	CASSLVRGLANEKLFF	.	.	TRBV11-2	TRBJ1-4
TGTGCCAGCAGCTTTAATAGTGATACGCAGTATTTT	CASSFNSDTQYF	.	.	TRBV5-6	TRBJ2-3
TGTGCTAGTGGAAAACAGGGGAACGGTCAGCCCCAGCATTTT	CASGKQGNGQPQHF	.	TRBD1	TRBV12-5	TRBJ1-5
TGTGCCAGTAGTCCCCCGGGGACTACTGGAAACACCATATATTTT	CASSPPGTTGNTIYF	.	.	TRBV25-1	TRBJ1-3
TGTGCCAGCAGCTCCGGAGAGCTAGCGGTCTACGAGCAGTACTTC	CASSSGELAVYEQYF	.	TRBD2	TRBV7-6	TRBJ2-7
TGTGCCAGCAGCCGCCTCACGGGACTAGGCTACAATGAGCAGTTCTTC	CASSRLTGLGYNEQFF	.	TRBD2	TRBV13	TRBJ2-1
TGTGCCAGCTCACAAGACAGCTCTGGGGCCAACGTCCTGACTTTC	CASSQDSSGANVLTF	.	.	TRBV18	TRBJ2-6
TGTGCCAGCAGCAAAGCGGGTCGGGACAGCTCGGGCACCGGGGAGCTGTTTTTT	CASSKAGRDSSGTGELFF	.	.	TRBV21-1	TRBJ2-2
TGTGCCAGCAGTGAAGCTCACCAATCGACTCCCGCGGGGTATGGCTACACCTTC	CASSEAHQSTPAGYGYTF	once	.	TRBV6-1	TRBJ1-2
TGCGCCAGCAGCTTTTTTGGGAGGGGAGTGAACACTGAAGCTTTCTTT	CASSFFGRGVNTEAFF	.	.	TRBV5-1	TRBJ1-1
TGTTCCTGTAGCCGAGGGCAACATACGCAGTATTTT	CSCSRGQHTQYF	.	.	TRBV7-9	TRBJ2-3
TGTGCCAGCAGTGAAGGGGACAGGCTAGGTAAAAACTACAATGAGCAGTTCTTC	CASSEGDRLGKNYNEQFF	.	TRBD1	TRBV2	TRBJ2-1
TGTGCCAGCAGCACCGGGACAGGCCTCTCTGGGGCCAACGTCCTGACTTTC	CASSTGTGLSGANVLTF	.	TRBD1	TRBV5-6	TRBJ2-6
TGTGCCAGCAGTCTAATACAGGGCTACGAGCAGTACTTC	CASSLIQGYEQYF	.	.	TRBV7-3	TRBJ2-7
TGCGCCAGCAGTGAAGGTTGGGGGGGAGTGACAGATACGCAGTATTTT	CASSEGWGGVTDTQYF	.	TRBD2	TRBV10-2	TRBJ2-3
TGTGCCAGCAGCAGGTCAGGGGGAAACACCATATATTTT	CASSRSGGNTIYF	.	.	TRBV5-6	TRBJ1-3
TGCGCCAGCAGAAAGGGGCCATTGGGGGCCAGCACTGAAGCTTTCTTT	CASRKGPLGASTEAFF	.	.	TRBV5-1	TRBJ1-1
TGTGCCAGCAGTGTACCCCAAGGACAGATCTATGGCTACACCTTC	CASSVPQGQIYGYTF	once	.	TRBV6-1	TRBJ1-2
TGTGCCAGCAGCCAAGGGGGAATTGGCTACACCTTC	CASSQGGIGYTF	.	.	TRBV28	TRBJ1-2
TGCAGCGTCCCCCGCGGGGAGAACACTGAAGCTTTCTTT	CSVPRGENTEAFF	.	.	TRBV29-1	TRBJ1-1
TGTGCCAGCAGTTTAGGAGGGATCAATCAGCCCCAGCATTTT	CASSLGGINQPQHF	.	.	TRBV28	TRBJ1-5